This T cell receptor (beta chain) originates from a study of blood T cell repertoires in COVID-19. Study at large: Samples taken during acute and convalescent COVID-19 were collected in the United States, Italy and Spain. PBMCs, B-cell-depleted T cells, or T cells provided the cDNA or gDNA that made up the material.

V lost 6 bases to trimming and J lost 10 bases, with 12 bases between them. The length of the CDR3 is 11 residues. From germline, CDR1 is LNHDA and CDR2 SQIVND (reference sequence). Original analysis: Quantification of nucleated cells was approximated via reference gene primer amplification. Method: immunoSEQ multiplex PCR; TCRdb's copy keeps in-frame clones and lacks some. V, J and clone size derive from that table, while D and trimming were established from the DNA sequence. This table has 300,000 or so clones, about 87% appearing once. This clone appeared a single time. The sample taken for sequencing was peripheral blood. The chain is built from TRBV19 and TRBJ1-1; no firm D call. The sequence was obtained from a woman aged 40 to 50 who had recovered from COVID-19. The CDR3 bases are TGTGCCAGTAGCCCGGGGTTCGCAGCTTTCTTT. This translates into CASSPGFAAFF.